These 18 T cell receptor beta chains were all obtained from the same sample, sequenced in a study of Ad26.COV2.S vaccination and SARS-CoV-2 variants. The treatment is: approximately 18 received Ad26.COV2.S at low or high dose, single or two shots; 5 received placebo; per-sample allocation not given. Samples came from day 63 after the first vaccine or placebo injection. Profiling relied on immunoSEQ multiplex PCR, and the TCRdb table lists in-frame clones only, not all of them. The table has around 300,000 clones, 70% to 90% seen once; the top ten hold 9.5% to 12%. This specimen consisted of peripheral blood, obtained in a trial of Ad26.COV2.S vaccine versus placebo. All receptors come from a person between 18 and 60 years old who received the Ad26.COV2.S COVID-19 vaccine or a placebo.

This clone showed up just once. The CDR3 spells CASSSQKGQPQHF. Written as DNA, the CDR3 is TGTGCCAGCAGTAGCCAGAAGGGGCAGCCCCAGCATTTT. The chain carries TRBV5-4 and TRBJ1-5, with D possibly matching TRBD1 (5 bases). Deletions cut 5 bases from V and 7 bases from J, with 13 bases between. This CDR3 spans 13 amino acids. Looked up from germline, CDR1 is SGHNT and CDR2 is YYREEE (reference sequence).

The genes are TRBV7-9 and TRBJ2-7, with D possibly being TRBD1 or TRBD2 (7 bases each). CDR3 length: 15 amino acids. The germline V gene has CDR1 SEHNR and CDR2 FQNEAQ (reference sequence). V dropped 5 bases and J dropped 4 bases, with 18 bases sitting between them. The CDR3 sequence: CASSLEGQGGYEQYF. CDR3 nucleotide sequence: TGTGCCAGCAGCCTAGAGGGGCAGGGGGGGTACGAGCAGTACTTC.

This rearrangement joins TRBV27 to TRBJ1-6; no clear D. Germline CDR1 reads MNHEY; CDR2 reads SMNVEV (reference sequence). The V and J ends lost 1 base and 9 bases respectively, with 7 bases between them. The length of the CDR3 is 13 residues. The CDR3 DNA follows: TGTGCCAGCAGTTTATACTTTGCTTCACCCCTCCACTTT. Protein sequence: CASSLYFASPLHF.

The chain carries TRBV6-5 and TRBJ2-2, with 8 bases fitting TRBD1. V lost 5 bases and J lost 7; bases outside the gene matches: 6. CDR1 is MNHEY and CDR2 is SVGAGI in the germline V gene. The CDR3 totals 14 residues. This CDR3 reads CASSKDRDYGELFF. The CDR3 nucleotides read TGTGCCAGCAGTAAGGACAGGGATTACGGGGAGCTGTTTTTT.

This chain uses TRBV19 with TRBJ1-3; tentative D call: TRBD1 (5 bases). The CDR3 consists of 16 residues. Per germline, CDR1 LNHDA and CDR2 SQIVND (reference sequence). V gave up 3 bases and J gave up 0 bases, with 12 bases separating them. DNA for the CDR3: TGTGCCAGTAGTATGTCAGGCGGGACCTCTGGAAACACCATATATTTT. Its protein product is CASSMSGGTSGNTIYF.

The gene calls are TRBV6-1 and TRBJ1-2, with a weak D call TRBD1 (5 bases). Trimming stripped 3 bases from V and 12 bases from J, with 14 bases between. Looked up from germline, CDR1 is MNHNS and CDR2 is SASEGT. The CDR3 has 12 residues. The CDR3 here is CASSDSGRLHTF. The CDR3 DNA follows: TGTGCCAGCAGTGATTCAGGGAGGCTGCACACCTTC.

CDR3 residues: CASSSGGGYTF. CDR3 sequence (DNA): TGTGCCAGCAGCAGCGGAGGCGGCTACACCTTC. The chain links TRBV6-5 to TRBJ1-2; D is undetermined. Germline V lookup: CDR1 MNHEY, CDR2 SVGAGI. The V end was cut by 6 bases, the J end by 8 bases, with 10 bases between. The CDR3 length is 11 residues.

The chain links TRBV5-1 to TRBJ2-1; D unclear. The ends were cut back, 0 bases at V and 7 bases at J, with 11 bases in the middle. This CDR3 contains 14 residues. Germline lookup yields CDR1 SGHRS and CDR2 YFSETQ. The CDR3 reads CASSLVFLSNEQFF. The CDR3 DNA reads as TGCGCCAGCAGCTTGGTCTTTCTGTCTAATGAGCAGTTCTTC.

The chain uses TRBV19 and TRBJ2-1; D possibly matches TRBD1 or TRBD2 (6 bases each). V was pared by 5 bases and J by 5 bases, with 13 bases between. Germline V lookup: CDR1 LNHDA, CDR2 SQIVND (reference sequence). The CDR3 is 14 amino acids. CDR3 sequence reads: CASSWAEGDNEQFF. The CDR3 DNA reads as TGTGCCAGTAGTTGGGCGGAGGGGGACAATGAGCAGTTCTTC.

This chain connects TRBV4-1 to TRBJ1-3; D not certain. The V end was cut by 2 bases, the J end by 0 bases, with 23 bases between. The CDR3 loop spans 20 amino acids. Germline V gene lookup returns CDR1 MGHRA and CDR2 YSYEKL. The CDR3 loop is CASSQRTSGMRDLSGNTIYF. CDR3 DNA sequence: TGCGCCAGCAGCCAAAGGACCAGCGGCATGAGGGATCTCTCTGGAAACACCATATATTTT.

This sequence joins TRBV28 and TRBJ2-4; 7 positions agree with TRBD1. Per germline, CDR1 MDHEN and CDR2 SYDVKM. The CDR3 sequence is 15 residues long. Germline trimming cut 5 bases from V and 1 base from J; bases unmatched to any gene: 5. For the CDR3, the DNA is TGTGCCAGCAGTCTCCCGGGACAGGCCAAAAACATTCAGTACTTC. It is translated as CASSLPGQAKNIQYF.

The chain combines TRBV27 with TRBJ1-3, with D unresolved. Germline CDR1 reads MNHEY; CDR2 reads SMNVEV (reference sequence). The CDR3 runs 14 residues. V lost 7 bases and J 0 bases, leaving 10 bases between the germline ends. CDR3 region: CASKDSGSGNTIYF. The CDR3 DNA follows: TGTGCCAGCAAGGATTCGGGCTCTGGAAACACCATATATTTT.

Many counts were recorded for this clone. Other nucleotide sequences from this sample produce the same CDR3. This rearrangement joins TRBV14 to TRBJ1-3; D not resolved. Trimming left V 3 bases short and J 0 bases short, with 12 bases between. The CDR3 is 16 amino acids. Germline CDR1 reads SGHDN; CDR2 reads FVKESK. The CDR3 reads CASSQVRTLSGNTIYF. CDR3 DNA: TGTGCCAGCAGCCAGGTACGGACCCTCTCTGGAAACACCATATATTTT.

This rearrangement joins TRBV28 to TRBJ1-5; TRBD1 might be the D (5 bases). The CDR3 spans 14 residues. The V end lost 6 bases, the J end lost 0 bases, and 9 bases lay between the germline ends. CDR1 MDHEN and CDR2 SYDVKM come from the germline V gene. CDR3 sequence: CASRETDSNQPQHF. The CDR3 DNA is TGTGCCAGCAGGGAGACAGATAGCAATCAGCCCCAGCATTTT.

This chain joins TRBV3-1 (or the pseudogene TRBV3-2) and TRBJ2-7; D not certain. From germline, CDR1 is LGHDT and CDR2 YNNKEL (reference sequence). The CDR3 extends over 16 amino acids. The V end lost 1 base, the J end lost 3 bases, and 16 bases lay between the germline ends. The DNA for the CDR3 is TGTGCCAGCAGCCAAGTGGGCGGTAGTGGGATCTACGAGCAGTACTTC. Translation: CASSQVGGSGIYEQYF.

The genes are TRBV28 and TRBJ1-1; no reliable D call. The CDR3 has 14 residues. Germline V CDR1 and CDR2: MDHEN, SYDVKM. Trimming removed 1 base from V and 1 base from J, with 7 bases in between. The CDR3 loop reads CASSLSRENTEAFF. CDR3 nucleotides: TGTGCCAGCAGTTTATCGAGGGAGAACACTGAAGCTTTCTTT. The full variable domain, its missing parts supplied by reference TRBV28 and TRBJ1-1, is DVKVTQSSRYLVKRTGEKVFLECVQDMDHENMFWYRQDPGLGLRLIYFSYDVKMKEKGDIPEGYSVSREKKERFSLILESASTNQTSMYLCASSLSRENTEAFFGQGTRLTVV.

V usage is TRBV28 and J usage is TRBJ2-2; no clear D. This CDR3 region has 15 residues. Between the trimmed V and J ends, which lost 2 bases and 7 bases, there was a span of 14 bases. Germline values: CDR1 MDHEN, CDR2 SYDVKM. CDR3 sequence reads: CASSLGSLLGGELFF. The CDR3, as DNA: TGTGCCAGCAGTTTAGGCTCCCTCCTGGGCGGGGAGCTGTTTTTT.

This chain uses TRBV28 with TRBJ1-6; no clear D. The V gene's germline CDR1 is MDHEN and CDR2 SYDVKM. This CDR3 contains 15 residues. V was clipped by 5 bases and J by 7 bases, with 15 bases between them. The CDR3 region is CASSTTRRENSPLHF. DNA for the CDR3: TGTGCCAGCAGTACCACTAGGCGGGAGAATTCACCCCTCCACTTT.